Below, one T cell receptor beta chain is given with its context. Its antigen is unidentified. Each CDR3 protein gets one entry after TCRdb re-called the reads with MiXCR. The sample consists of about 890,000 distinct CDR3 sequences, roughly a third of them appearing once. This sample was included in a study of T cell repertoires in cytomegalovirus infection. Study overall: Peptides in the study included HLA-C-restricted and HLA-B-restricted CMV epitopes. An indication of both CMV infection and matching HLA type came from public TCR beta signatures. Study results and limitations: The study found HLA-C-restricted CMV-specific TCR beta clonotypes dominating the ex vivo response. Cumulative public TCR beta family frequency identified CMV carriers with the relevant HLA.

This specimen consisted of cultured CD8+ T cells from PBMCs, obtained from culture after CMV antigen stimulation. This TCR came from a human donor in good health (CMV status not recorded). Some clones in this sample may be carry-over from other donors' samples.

The CDR3 here is CASSQYPAATYNEQYF. Written as DNA, the CDR3 is TGCGCCAGCAGCCAGTACCCCGCGGCCACTTATAACGAGCAGTACTTC. The chain recombines TRBV4-1 with TRBJ2-7; no definite D call. The germline CDR1 and CDR2 sequences are MGHRA and YSYEKL. V was pared by 3 bases and J by 5 bases, with 20 bases between. This CDR3 is 16 amino acids long.